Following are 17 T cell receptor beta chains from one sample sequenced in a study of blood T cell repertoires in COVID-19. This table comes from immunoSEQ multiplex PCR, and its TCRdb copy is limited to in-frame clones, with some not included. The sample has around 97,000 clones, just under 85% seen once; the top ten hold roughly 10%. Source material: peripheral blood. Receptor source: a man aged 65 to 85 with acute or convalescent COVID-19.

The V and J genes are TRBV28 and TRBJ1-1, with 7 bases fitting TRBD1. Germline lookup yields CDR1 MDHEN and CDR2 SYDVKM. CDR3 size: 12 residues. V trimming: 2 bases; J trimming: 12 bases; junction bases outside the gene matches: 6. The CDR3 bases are TGTGCCAGCAGTTTAGGGGCAGGGGGAACTTTCTTT. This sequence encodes CASSLGAGGTFF.

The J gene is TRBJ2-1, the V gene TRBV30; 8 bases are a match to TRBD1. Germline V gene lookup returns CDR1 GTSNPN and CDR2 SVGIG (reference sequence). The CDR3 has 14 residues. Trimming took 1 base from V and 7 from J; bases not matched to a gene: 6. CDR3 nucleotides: TGTGCCTGGAGTGCCGCGACAGGGGCGAATGAGCAGTTCTTC. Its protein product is CAWSAATGANEQFF.

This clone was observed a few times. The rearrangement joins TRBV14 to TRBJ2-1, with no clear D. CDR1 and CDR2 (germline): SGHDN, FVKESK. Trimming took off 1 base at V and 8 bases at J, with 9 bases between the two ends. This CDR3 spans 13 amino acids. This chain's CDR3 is CASSQGNFDEQFF. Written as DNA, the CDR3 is TGTGCCAGCAGCCAAGGAAACTTTGATGAGCAGTTCTTC.

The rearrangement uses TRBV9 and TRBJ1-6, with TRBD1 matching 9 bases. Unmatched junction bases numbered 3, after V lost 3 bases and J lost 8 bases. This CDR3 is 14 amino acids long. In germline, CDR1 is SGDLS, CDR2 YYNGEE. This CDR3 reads CASSDRDRDSPLHF. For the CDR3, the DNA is TGTGCCAGCAGCGATCGGGACAGGGATTCACCCCTCCACTTT.

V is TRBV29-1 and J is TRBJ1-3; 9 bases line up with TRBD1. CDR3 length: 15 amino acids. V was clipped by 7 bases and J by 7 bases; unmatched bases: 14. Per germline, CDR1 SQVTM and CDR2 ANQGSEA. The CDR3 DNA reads TGCAGCGCCACAATCCCCGGGACAGGGTGGAACACCATATATTTT. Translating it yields CSATIPGTGWNTIYF.

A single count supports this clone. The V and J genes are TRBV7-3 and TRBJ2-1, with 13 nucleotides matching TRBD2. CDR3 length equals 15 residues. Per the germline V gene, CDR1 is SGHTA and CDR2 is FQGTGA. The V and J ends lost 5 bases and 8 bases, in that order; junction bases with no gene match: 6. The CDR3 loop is CASSQGLAGRYEQFF. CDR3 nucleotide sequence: TGTGCCAGCAGCCAGGGACTAGCGGGACGGTATGAGCAGTTCTTC.

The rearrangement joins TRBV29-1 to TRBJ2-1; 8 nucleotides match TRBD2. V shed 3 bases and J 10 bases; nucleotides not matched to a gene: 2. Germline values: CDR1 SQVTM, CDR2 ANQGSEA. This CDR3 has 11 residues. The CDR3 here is CSVDGLAEQFF. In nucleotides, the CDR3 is TGCAGCGTTGACGGACTAGCCGAGCAGTTCTTC.

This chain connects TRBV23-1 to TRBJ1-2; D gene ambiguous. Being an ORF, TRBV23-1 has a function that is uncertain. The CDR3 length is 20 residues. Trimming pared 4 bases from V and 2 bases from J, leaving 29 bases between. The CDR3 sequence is CASSPLGPSYLRYKNYGYTF. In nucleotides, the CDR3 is TGCGCCAGCAGTCCCCTCGGGCCTAGCTATTTACGCTATAAGAACTATGGCTACACCTTC.

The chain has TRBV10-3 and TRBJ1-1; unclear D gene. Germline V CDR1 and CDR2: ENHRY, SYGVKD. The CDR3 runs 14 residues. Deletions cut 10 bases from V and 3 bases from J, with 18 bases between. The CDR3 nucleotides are TGTGCCACCCGGCGGGTTGGTAGCGACACTGAAGCTTTCTTT. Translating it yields CATRRVGSDTEAFF.

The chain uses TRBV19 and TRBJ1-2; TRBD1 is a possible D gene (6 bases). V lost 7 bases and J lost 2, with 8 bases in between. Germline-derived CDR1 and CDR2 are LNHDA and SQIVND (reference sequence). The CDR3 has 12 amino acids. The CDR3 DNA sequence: TGTGCCAGTACCCAGGGGAACTATGGCTACACCTTC. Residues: CASTQGNYGYTF.

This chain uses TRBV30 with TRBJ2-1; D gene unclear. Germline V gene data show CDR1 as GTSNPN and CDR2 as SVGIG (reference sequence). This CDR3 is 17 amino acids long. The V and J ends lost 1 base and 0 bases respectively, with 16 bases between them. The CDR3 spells CAWSGYYRSSSYNEQFF. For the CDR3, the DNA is TGTGCCTGGAGTGGCTACTATCGTTCGAGCTCCTACAATGAGCAGTTCTTC.

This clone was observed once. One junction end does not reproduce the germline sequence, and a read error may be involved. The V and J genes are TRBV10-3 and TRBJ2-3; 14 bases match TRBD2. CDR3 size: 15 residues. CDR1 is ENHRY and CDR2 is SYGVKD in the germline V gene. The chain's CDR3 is CAIRGTSGSKDTQYF. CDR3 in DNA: TGTGCCATCAGAGGGACTAGCGGGAGCAAAGATACGCAGTATTTT.

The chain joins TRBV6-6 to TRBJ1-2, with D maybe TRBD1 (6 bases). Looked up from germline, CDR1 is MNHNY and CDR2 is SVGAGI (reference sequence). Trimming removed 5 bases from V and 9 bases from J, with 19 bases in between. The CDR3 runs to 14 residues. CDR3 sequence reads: CASSHLAETGSYTF. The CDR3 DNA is TGTGCCAGCAGTCACCTGGCCGAGACAGGAAGCTACACCTTC.

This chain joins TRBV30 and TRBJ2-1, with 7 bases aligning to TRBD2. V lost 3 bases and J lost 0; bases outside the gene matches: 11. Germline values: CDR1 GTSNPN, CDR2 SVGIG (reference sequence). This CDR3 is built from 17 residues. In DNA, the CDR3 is TGTGCCTGGAGGCCCTACGAGGGGAGGGGCTCCTACAATGAGCAGTTCTTC. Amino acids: CAWRPYEGRGSYNEQFF.

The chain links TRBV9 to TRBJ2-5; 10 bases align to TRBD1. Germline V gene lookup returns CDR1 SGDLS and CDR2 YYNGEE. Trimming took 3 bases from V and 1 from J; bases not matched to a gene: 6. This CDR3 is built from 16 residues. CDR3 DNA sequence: TGTGCCAGCAGCGAGAAGACAGGGGGCATCCAAGAGACCCAGTACTTC. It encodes CASSEKTGGIQETQYF.

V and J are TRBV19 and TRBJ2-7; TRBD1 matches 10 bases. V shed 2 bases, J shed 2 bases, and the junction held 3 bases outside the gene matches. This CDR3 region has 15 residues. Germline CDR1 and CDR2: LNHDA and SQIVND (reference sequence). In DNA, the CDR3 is TGTGCCAGTAGTATAAGTGGACAGGGGGCCTACGAGCAGTACTTC. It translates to CASSISGQGAYEQYF.

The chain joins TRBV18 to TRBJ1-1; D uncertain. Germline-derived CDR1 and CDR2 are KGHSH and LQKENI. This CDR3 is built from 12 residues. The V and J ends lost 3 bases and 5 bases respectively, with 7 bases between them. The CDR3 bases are TGTGCCAGCTCACCGGAGGGAACTGAAGCTTTCTTT. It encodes CASSPEGTEAFF. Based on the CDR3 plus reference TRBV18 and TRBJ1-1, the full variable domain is NAGVMQNPRHLVRRRGQEARLRCSPMKGHSHVYWYRQLPEEGLKFMVYLQKENIIDESGMPKERFSAEFPKEGPSILRIQQVVRGDSAAYFCASSPEGTEAFFGQGTRLTVV.